This record covers a single TCR beta chain. Its antigen is still unknown. At one end, the junction sequence differs from germline, possibly due to a read error. The library came from three nested PCR rounds adapted from ARM-PCR protocols. From the multiplex PCR reads, TCRdb called clonotypes with MiXCR, one entry per CDR3 protein. Among 130,000 or so distinct CDR3 sequences listed, approximately 71% were seen once. CDR1 and CDR2 from the germline V gene are SGHDN and FVKESK. This CDR3 is built from 15 residues. These data come from a study of tumor and adjacent non-tumor tissue in lung cancer. Study-level information: The cohort had roughly 11 adenocarcinoma, 2 squamous cell and 1 small cell patients. The patients, roughly eleven men and 5 women, were about 31 to 80 with stage I to III disease.

No cell sorting was done before RNA was extracted from the tissue. General observations from the study: Compared with tumor, normal lung showed significantly lower TCR diversity.

The V call is TRBV14, the J call TRBJ2-7, with D perhaps TRBD1 (5 bases). Input material: lung tumor tissue. This receptor was identified in a young man with non-small cell lung cancer. CDR3 region: CASSEEQDTYYEQYF. CDR3 DNA: TGTGCCAGCAGCGAAGAACAGGACACTTACTACGAGCAGTACTTC.